The sequence of this T cell receptor (beta chain) was determined in a study of blood T cell repertoires in COVID-19. Study in general: The samples span acute and convalescent COVID-19 from the United States, Italy and Spain.

The CDR3 sequence is 12 residues long. With 5 bases removed from V and 3 bases from J, the gap between germline ends came to 4 bases. CDR1 and CDR2 from the germline V gene are SGHTA and FQGNSA. As for this clone: In the same sample, other DNA sequences code for this CDR3.

Authors' processing steps: Estimated nucleated cell counts came from reference gene primer amplification. Sequencing was performed with immunoSEQ multiplex PCR; in TCRdb, only in-frame clones are kept and a portion is missing. The V and J calls and clone size come from that table; D and trimming were worked out from the DNA. The table includes 100,000 to 150,000 clones, 85% detected once. Those enrolled in Seattle joined during active infection and were followed longitudinally afterward. The gene calls are TRBV7-2 and TRBJ2-2; D remains unclear. The clonotype was recovered from a woman older than 75 with COVID-19, enrolled during active disease. Sequencing used peripheral blood. In nucleotides, the CDR3 is TGTGCCAGCAGCCCGTACACCGGGGAGCTGTTTTTT. As protein: CASSPYTGELFF.